This is a list of T cell receptor beta chains from one sample in a study of identical twins. TCRdb independently ran MiXCR on the 5' RACE reads; one entry per CDR3 protein. The sample holds 1.5 million to 2 million distinct CDR3 sequences; around 29% are singletons and the top ten take less than 0.35%. Sequenced: cord blood. The receptors here all came from a newborn girl in good health. Both conserved end residues are part of each CDR3. A D gene is named only where the DNA matches it firmly. Only some rows state a clone size, as once, few, many or a class for expanded clones.

TRBD1 TRBJ1-2 TRBV14 once CASSQDGRGRGYGYTF TGTGCCAGCAGCCAAGACGGGAGGGGGCGAGGCTATGGCTACACCTTC
- TRBJ1-5 TRBV20-1 - CSAAGRTGSQPQHF TGCAGTGCTGCAGGGAGGACGGGTAGTCAGCCCCAGCATTTT
TRBD2 TRBJ2-7 TRBV7-9 - CASSSSGTSHEQYF TGTGCCAGCAGCTCTAGCGGGACCTCCCACGAGCAGTACTTC
- TRBJ2-7 TRBV30 - CAWSPRRSEQYF TGTGCCTGGAGCCCCCGCAGGAGCGAGCAGTACTTC
- TRBJ1-2 TRBV28 - CASGLYGYTF TGTGCCAGCGGCTTATATGGCTACACCTTC
- TRBJ2-1 TRBV3-1 few CASSQEGSHNEQFF TGTGCCAGCAGCCAAGAAGGCTCCCACAATGAGCAGTTCTTC
- TRBJ2-5 TRBV7-6 few CASSLATFRPQETQYF TGTGCCAGCAGCTTAGCGACGTTCCGACCCCAAGAGACCCAGTACTTC
TRBD1 TRBJ2-1 TRBV6-5 few CASRTTGQGYSNEQFF TGTGCCAGCAGGACGACGGGACAGGGGTACAGCAATGAGCAGTTCTTC
- TRBJ2-7 TRBV7-2 few CASSLGGSVPLEQYF TGTGCCAGCAGCTTAGGGGGGTCGGTCCCCCTCGAGCAGTACTTC
- TRBJ1-4 TRBV20-1 - CSTAQARLNEKLFF TGCAGTACCGCCCAGGCCCGGCTAAATGAAAAACTGTTTTTT
- TRBJ2-3 TRBV10-3 - CAISIKDTQYF TGTGCCATCAGTATAAAAGATACGCAGTATTTT
TRBD1 TRBJ2-2 TRBV20-1 few CSARTGTGATGELFF TGCAGTGCTAGAACCGGGACAGGGGCCACCGGGGAGCTGTTTTTT
- TRBJ2-7 TRBV19 few CATPRRGPSSYEQYF TGTGCCACTCCACGCAGGGGACCCTCCTCCTACGAGCAGTACTTC
TRBD1 TRBJ2-7 TRBV12-3/TRBV12-4 - CASNAGTGSYEQYF TGTGCCAGCAACGCCGGGACAGGCTCCTACGAGCAGTACTTC
- TRBJ2-1 TRBV29-1 - CSAGASGGGEQFF TGCAGCGCTGGTGCTAGCGGAGGGGGTGAGCAGTTCTTC
TRBD2 TRBJ2-7 TRBV11-2 few CASSSLQRGDYEQYF TGTGCCAGCAGCTCCCTTCAGCGGGGGGATTACGAGCAGTACTTC
- TRBJ2-6 TRBV19 - CASHSGSGANVLTF TGTGCCAGTCACAGTGGATCTGGGGCCAACGTCCTGACTTTC
- TRBJ2-1 TRBV28 - CASSLYPRTRGGYNEQFF TGTGCCAGCAGCCTTTACCCACGGACCCGTGGGGGTTACAATGAGCAGTTCTTC
- TRBJ2-7 TRBV28 few CASMRVGYEQYF TGTGCCAGCATGAGGGTAGGTTACGAGCAGTACTTC
- TRBJ1-1 TRBV10-3 few CAISESGRNTEAFF TGTGCCATCAGTGAGTCGGGCCGAAACACTGAAGCTTTCTTT
- TRBJ1-2 TRBV20-1 few CSARDQLRGLTYGYTF TGCAGTGCTAGAGATCAATTGCGGGGGCTGACATATGGCTACACCTTC
- TRBJ2-5 TRBV20-1 - CSARDGERSSLDERYF TGCAGTGCTAGAGATGGGGAGCGAAGTAGTCTCGACGAGCGGTACTTC
TRBD2 TRBJ2-1 TRBV11-2 - CASSSVGRRERGEQFF TGTGCCAGCAGCTCCGTTGGACGGCGGGAGCGGGGTGAGCAGTTCTTC
- TRBJ2-5 TRBV5-1 - CASSFGGGPLYESQYF TGCGCCAGCAGCTTTGGTGGGGGCCCCCTATATGAGTCCCAGTACTTC
- TRBJ2-7 TRBV24-1 - CATILTERDYEQYF TGTGCCACCATTCTAACGGAGAGGGACTACGAGCAGTACTTC
TRBD1 TRBJ2-7 TRBV6-6 few CASSYSSGGYEQYF TGTGCCAGCAGTTACTCTTCAGGGGGCTACGAGCAGTACTTC
TRBD2 TRBJ2-5 TRBV9 - CASSVEAGPGETQYF TGTGCCAGCAGCGTAGAAGCGGGGCCCGGAGAGACCCAGTACTTC
TRBD2 TRBJ2-1 TRBV27 - CASSWDSGAYNEQFF TGTGCCAGCAGTTGGGATAGCGGGGCCTACAATGAGCAGTTCTTC
TRBD1 TRBJ1-1 TRBV20-1 - CSANFDRATEAFF TGCAGTGCCAATTTCGACAGGGCCACTGAAGCTTTCTTT
- TRBJ1-1 TRBV20-1 few CSAWEGQNTEAFF TGCAGTGCGTGGGAAGGGCAGAACACTGAAGCTTTCTTT
TRBD1 TRBJ2-5 TRBV12-3/TRBV12-4 - CASSLSTGRHQTQYF TGTGCCAGCAGTTTATCGACAGGGAGACATCAGACCCAGTACTTC
TRBD2 TRBJ2-1 TRBV4-1 - CASSQVGTTYNEQFF TGCGCCAGCAGCCAAGTCGGGACTACCTACAATGAGCAGTTCTTC
TRBD1 TRBJ1-5 TRBV20-1 - CSARGKQGLGNQPQHF TGCAGTGCTAGAGGGAAACAGGGGTTAGGCAATCAGCCCCAGCATTTT
- TRBJ2-1 TRBV20-1 - CSASRGTAAGEQFF TGCAGTGCTAGCCGAGGGACTGCCGCGGGAGAGCAGTTCTTC
- TRBJ1-5 TRBV20-1 few CSAPDRPNQPQHF TGCAGTGCACCTGACAGGCCGAATCAGCCCCAGCATTTT
TRBD2 TRBJ2-3 TRBV6-5 - CASSYRSGLAGVGTDTQYF TGTGCCAGCAGTTATCGTTCGGGACTAGCGGGAGTCGGGACAGATACGCAGTATTTT
- TRBJ1-2 TRBV5-1 - CASSLLGYSREGDYGYTF TGCGCCAGCAGCTTGTTAGGTTATTCCCGGGAAGGGGACTATGGCTACACCTTC
- TRBJ2-7 TRBV4-1 few CASSQDSPLGPFSYEQYF TGCGCCAGCAGCCAAGATAGCCCTTTAGGCCCCTTCTCCTACGAGCAGTACTTC
TRBD1 TRBJ1-2 TRBV6-1 few CASRRGLDYGYTF TGTGCCAGTCGCAGGGGGCTTGACTATGGCTACACCTTC
- TRBJ2-7 TRBV20-1 few CSARGRARSSYEQYF TGCAGTGCTAGAGGGAGAGCTCGGAGCTCCTACGAGCAGTACTTC
TRBD1 TRBJ2-3 TRBV7-9 - CASTQWTGLITDHVTDTQYF TGTGCCAGCACCCAATGGACAGGATTGATCACTGACCATGTCACAGATACGCAGTATTTT
- TRBJ2-1 TRBV6-2/TRBV6-3 - CASSYGPLQGREILNEQFF TGTGCCAGCAGTTACGGTCCCCTCCAGGGGCGGGAGATCCTCAATGAGCAGTTCTTC
TRBD1 TRBJ2-7 TRBV12-3/TRBV12-4 - CASSFTGVDEQYF TGTGCCAGCAGTTTTACAGGGGTGGACGAGCAGTACTTC
TRBD2 TRBJ2-1 TRBV13 few CASSSPGLAGMGEQFF TGTGCCAGCAGCTCACCGGGACTAGCGGGTATGGGTGAGCAGTTCTTC
- TRBJ2-3 TRBV2 few CASSEVAPPSTDTQYF TGTGCCAGCAGTGAAGTGGCGCCTCCTAGCACAGATACGCAGTATTTT
TRBD1 TRBJ2-1 TRBV18 few CASSPDRGGNEQFF TGTGCCAGCTCACCCGACAGGGGAGGTAATGAGCAGTTCTTC
TRBD2 TRBJ2-5 TRBV20-1 - CSATSGTRETQYF TGCAGTGCTACCTCCGGGACTAGGGAGACCCAGTACTTC
TRBD2 TRBJ2-1 TRBV4-2 - CASSPRPWLADYNEQFF TGTGCCAGCAGCCCTCGTCCCTGGCTAGCGGACTACAATGAGCAGTTCTTC
- TRBJ2-7 TRBV12-3/TRBV12-4 many CASSLEGIYEQYF TGTGCCAGCAGTTTAGAGGGCATCTACGAGCAGTACTTC
TRBD1 TRBJ2-3 TRBV11-3 once CASSLSGTGVADTQYF TGTGCCAGCAGCTTAAGCGGGACAGGGGTCGCAGATACGCAGTATTTT
- TRBJ2-1 TRBV6-6 few CASSGEAVEQFF TGTGCCAGCAGTGGAGAGGCAGTTGAGCAGTTCTTC
TRBD1 TRBJ1-3 TRBV12-3/TRBV12-4 - CASNPGDRGGNTIYF TGTGCCAGCAACCCCGGAGACAGGGGTGGAAACACCATATATTTT
- TRBJ2-1 TRBV25-1 many CASSEGVTDYNEQFF TGTGCCAGCAGTGAAGGTGTGACGGACTACAATGAGCAGTTCTTC
- TRBJ1-1 TRBV5-1 - CASSLAWGGTEAFF TGCGCCAGCAGCTTGGCCTGGGGGGGCACTGAAGCTTTCTTT
TRBD1 TRBJ1-4 TRBV2 - CASRDRDRDNEKLFF TGTGCCAGCAGGGACCGGGACAGGGATAATGAAAAACTGTTTTTT
- TRBJ2-1 TRBV30 - CAWSVLYEQFF TGTGCCTGGAGTGTACTATACGAGCAGTTCTTC